A single sample is the source of the 24 T cell receptor beta chains below, sequenced in a study of high-grade serous ovarian cancer treatment subgroups. The assay was immunoSEQ multiplex PCR, and TCRdb's table has in-frame clones only and misses some. The sample has about 33,000 clones, around three quarters seen once; the top ten hold less than 4%. The tumor samples were collected prior to definitive surgery or chemotherapy. Source material: tumor tissue. The receptors were gathered from a human donor with high-grade serous ovarian cancer.

The chain joins TRBV7-9 to TRBJ1-1, with a weak D call TRBD1 (5 bases). Trimming left V 3 bases short and J 1 base short, with 6 bases between. Germline V gene data show CDR1 as SEHNR and CDR2 as FQNEAQ (reference sequence). The CDR3 loop spans 13 amino acids. The CDR3 here is CASSFGGNTEAFF. CDR3 bases: TGTGCCAGCAGCTTCGGGGGGAACACTGAAGCTTTCTTT.

The rearrangement uses TRBV7-8 and TRBJ2-2, with D uncertain. Deletions cut 5 bases from V and 4 bases from J, with 8 bases between. The germline V gene has CDR1 SGHVS and CDR2 FQNEAQ. This CDR3 contains 13 residues. CDR3 bases: TGTGCCAGCAGCCCTGGCGTCACCGGGGAGCTGTTTTTT. Translation: CASSPGVTGELFF. The whole variable domain, filled in from reference TRBV7-8 and TRBJ2-2, reads GAGVSQSPRYKVAKRGQDVALRCDPISGHVSLFWYQQALGQGPEFLTYFQNEAQLDKSGLPSDRFFAERPEGSVSTLKIQRTQQEDSAVYLCASSPGVTGELFFGEGSRLTVL.

The rearrangement uses TRBV18 and TRBJ2-5, with 8 positions matching TRBD1. CDR3 length: 14 residues. V was pared by 6 bases and J by 5 bases, with 8 bases of the junction left unmatched. Looked up from germline, CDR1 is KGHSH and CDR2 is LQKENI. The DNA for the CDR3 is TGTGCCAGCTCGCCCCAGGGGGCGGCGGAGACCCAGTACTTC. Translated, it gives CASSPQGAAETQYF.

The genes are TRBV5-1 and TRBJ2-3, with TRBD2 matching 7 bases. Trimming cost V 0 bases and J 4 bases; bases outside gene matches: 5. Germline CDR1 reads SGHRS; CDR2 reads YFSETQ. This CDR3 spans 15 amino acids. The CDR3 spells CASSLDAGAADTQYF. The CDR3 DNA sequence: TGCGCCAGCAGCTTGGATGCGGGAGCGGCAGATACGCAGTATTTT.

The chain has TRBV28 and TRBJ2-7; 10 bases agree with TRBD2. This CDR3 comprises 16 residues. J was trimmed by 7 bases and V by 5 bases; bases with no gene match: 14. CDR1 and CDR2 (germline): MDHEN, SYDVKM. The CDR3 DNA reads as TGTGCCAGCAGTACCTCCGGGACTAGCGTCACCCGGGAGCAGTACTTC. Translating it yields CASSTSGTSVTREQYF.

V gene TRBV27 combines with J gene TRBJ1-4, with D perhaps TRBD1 (5 bases). There are 18 residues in the CDR3. Germline CDR1 MNHEY, CDR2 SMNVEV (reference sequence). The V end was cut by 6 bases, the J end by 4 bases, with 24 bases between. CDR3 DNA sequence: TGTGCCAGCAGCCTACGGGGGACTTGGGTAATGGTTAATGAAAAACTGTTTTTT. Its translation: CASSLRGTWVMVNEKLFF.

The chain links TRBV6-5 to TRBJ1-2, with D unclear. In germline, CDR1 is MNHEY, CDR2 SVGAGI. Deletions cut 2 bases from V and 4 bases from J, with 8 bases between. There are 13 residues in the CDR3. For the CDR3, the DNA is TGTGCCAGCAGTTACGGGCGGACCTATGGCTACACCTTC. This gives the protein CASSYGRTYGYTF.

The V and J genes are TRBV7-2 and TRBJ2-7; TRBD2 might be the D (5 bases). The CDR3 contains 14 residues. Germline CDR1 is SGHTA and CDR2 is FQGNSA. V was trimmed by 5 bases and J by 2 bases, leaving 13 bases between them. The CDR3 DNA follows: TGTGCCAGCAGCCCTTCCTCCGGGGCCTACGAGCAGTACTTC. It encodes CASSPSSGAYEQYF.

V gene TRBV7-2 combines with J gene TRBJ2-5, with 11 bases matching TRBD2. Losses at the gene ends were 3 bases for V and 5 bases for J; bases not matched to a gene: 5. Germline CDR1 and CDR2: SGHTA and FQGNSA. CDR3 length: 15 amino acids. CDR3: CASSFPTSGTETQYF. Here the CDR3 DNA reads TGTGCCAGCAGCTTCCCGACTAGCGGGACGGAGACCCAGTACTTC.

This clone was observed a single time. The V gene is TRBV27, the J gene TRBJ1-2, with no clear D. The V and J ends lost 0 bases and 6 bases respectively, with 11 bases between them. The CDR3 covers 14 residues. CDR1 MNHEY and CDR2 SMNVEV come from the germline V gene (reference sequence). CDR3 nucleotide sequence: TGTGCCAGCAGTTTATCGGCCGAAGGCCATGGCTACACCTTC. Translation: CASSLSAEGHGYTF.

The V gene is TRBV7-8, the J gene TRBJ1-1; 10 bases fit TRBD1. This CDR3 has 16 amino acids. After removal of 5 bases from V and 0 bases from J, the junction contained 6 bases not matched to a gene. Germline assignment: CDR1 SGHVS and CDR2 FQNEAQ. CDR3 sequence reads: CASSLRDRGLNTEAFF. The CDR3 coding sequence is TGTGCCAGCAGCCTCCGGGACAGGGGATTGAACACTGAAGCTTTCTTT.

This chain joins TRBV4-1 and TRBJ2-7; TRBD2 agrees at 12 bases. This CDR3 is 16 amino acids long. The germline V gene has CDR1 MGHRA and CDR2 YSYEKL. V lost 0 bases, J lost 2 bases, and 2 bases stayed unmatched. The CDR3 nucleotides read TGCGCCAGCAGCCAAGAGGCTAGCGGGAGGGCCTACGAGCAGTACTTC. Amino acid sequence: CASSQEASGRAYEQYF.

This sequence joins TRBV7-2 and TRBJ2-5; D remains ambiguous. Germline V CDR1 and CDR2: SGHTA, FQGNSA. This CDR3 comprises 15 residues. Trimming left V 2 bases short and J 4 bases short, with 14 bases between. The CDR3 DNA reads as TGTGCCAGCAGCTTAAACAGAGCAACGCGAGAGACCCAGTACTTC. It yields the protein CASSLNRATRETQYF.

This clone has just one count. The chain carries TRBV5-1 and TRBJ2-7; the match to TRBD2 covers 9 bases. The CDR3 sequence is 15 residues long. Germline loops: CDR1 SGHRS, CDR2 YFSETQ. J gave up 2 bases and V 5 bases, and 8 bases lay outside the gene matches. This chain's CDR3 is CASSGGAGGPYEQYF. The CDR3 DNA reads as TGCGCCAGCAGTGGTGGAGCGGGGGGACCCTACGAGCAGTACTTC. The full variable domain, with the rest looked up from reference TRBV5-1 and TRBJ2-7, is KAGVTQTPRYLIKTRGQQVTLSCSPISGHRSVSWYQQTPGQGLQFLFEYFSETQRNKGNFPGRFSGRQFSNSRSEMNVSTLELGDSALYLCASSGGAGGPYEQYFGPGTRLTVT.

The rearrangement links TRBV6-5 to TRBJ1-1; 10 nucleotides agree with TRBD1. The ends lost 5 bases at V and 3 bases at J; junction bases unmatched: 3. Germline assignment: CDR1 MNHEY and CDR2 SVGAGI. The CDR3 covers 14 residues. The CDR3 reads CASSGQGGYTEAFF. The CDR3 DNA reads as TGTGCCAGCAGTGGACAGGGGGGTTACACTGAAGCTTTCTTT.

A single count supports this clone. The V gene is TRBV5-6, the J gene TRBJ2-1; the D gene is possibly TRBD1 (5 bases). Per the germline V gene, CDR1 is SGHDT and CDR2 is YYEEEE. Deletions cut 2 bases from V and 2 bases from J, with 11 bases between. The CDR3 is 15 residues long. CDR3 sequence: CASSFDSQTYNEQFF. The CDR3 DNA sequence: TGTGCCAGCAGCTTTGACAGCCAAACCTACAATGAGCAGTTCTTC.

The rearrangement links TRBV4-2 to TRBJ2-1; D is perhaps TRBD2 (5 bases). Germline CDR1 is LGHNA and CDR2 is YNFKEQ. The germline V and J ends were trimmed by 1 base and 7 bases, with 14 bases remaining between them. The CDR3 is 15 amino acids. CDR3 protein: CASSQVREVGNEQFF. The DNA for the CDR3 is TGTGCCAGCAGCCAAGTTCGGGAAGTAGGGAATGAGCAGTTCTTC.

The chain combines TRBV4-1 with TRBJ2-7; D may be TRBD2 (5 bases). CDR3 length equals 15 residues. Germline V lookup: CDR1 MGHRA, CDR2 YSYEKL. V was clipped by 4 bases and J by 4 bases, with 17 bases between them. The CDR3 reads CASSPPAGRTYEQYF. The CDR3 DNA reads as TGCGCCAGCAGCCCCCCCGCGGGCAGGACTTACGAGCAGTACTTC.

This sequence joins TRBV28 and TRBJ1-1; no reliable D call. The CDR3 loop spans 15 amino acids. Germline V lookup: CDR1 MDHEN, CDR2 SYDVKM. Between the trimmed V and J ends, which lost 3 bases and 5 bases, there was a span of 16 bases. CDR3 sequence (DNA): TGTGCCAGCAGTTTGTTATGGATGGGAACAACTGAAGCTTTCTTT. This sequence encodes CASSLLWMGTTEAFF.

The J gene is TRBJ2-2, the V gene TRBV29-1; D might be TRBD1 or TRBD2, each matching 6 bases. The germline gives CDR1 SQVTM, CDR2 ANQGSEA. The CDR3 spans 13 residues. V lost 0 bases to trimming and J lost 8 bases, with 10 bases between them. Written as DNA, the CDR3 is TGCAGCGTTGAAGAACAGGGAGGAGGGGAGCTGTTTTTT. Its translation is CSVEEQGGGELFF.

V usage is TRBV15 and J usage is TRBJ1-5; D is possibly TRBD1 (5 bases). CDR1 LNHNV and CDR2 YYDKDF come from the germline V gene (reference sequence). With 1 base removed from V and 1 base from J, the gap between germline ends came to 11 bases. This CDR3 has 16 amino acids. CDR3 coding DNA: TGTGCCACCAGCAGAGCCAGGGATCAAAGCAATCAGCCCCAGCATTTT. Amino acid sequence: CATSRARDQSNQPQHF.

This clone was seen a handful of times. The chain links TRBV10-2 to TRBJ1-3, with D tentatively TRBD1 (6 bases). The CDR3 length is 12 residues. V gave up 7 bases and J gave up 2 bases, with 6 bases separating them. Germline V CDR1 and CDR2: WSHSY, SAAADI. The CDR3 loop reads CASKGAGNTIYF. The DNA of the CDR3 is TGCGCCAGCAAGGGGGCTGGAAACACCATATATTTT.

The rearrangement joins TRBV18 to TRBJ2-3; no firm D call. The CDR3 length is 15 residues. V shed 3 bases and J shed 5 bases, with 15 bases lying between them. Per the germline V gene, CDR1 is KGHSH and CDR2 is LQKENI. The CDR3 spells CASSPFSAERDTQYF. As DNA, the CDR3 is TGTGCCAGCTCACCTTTCTCGGCGGAAAGAGATACGCAGTATTTT.

The chain carries TRBV6-5 and TRBJ2-3, with TRBD1 as a possible D gene (6 bases). V was pared by 1 base and J by 5 bases, with 16 bases between. This CDR3 contains 16 residues. Germline V gene sequence: CDR1 MNHEY, CDR2 SVGAGI. In DNA form, the CDR3 reads TGTGCCAGCAGTTACTGGGCAGGGGAAGGAAAAGATACGCAGTATTTT. It encodes CASSYWAGEGKDTQYF.